The 16 T cell receptor beta chains below come from one sample, sequenced in a study of blood T cell repertoires in COVID-19 (dated by TCRdb to about 2020). The library was obtained by the immunoSEQ multiplex PCR assay. In TCRdb, the immuneACCESS table is reduced to in-frame sequences with V and J assigned. These tables do not hold every clone; where another copy was compared, an unresolved V gene accounts for under half, and the others remain unexplained. This sample lists more than 200,000 clones; around nine tenths were detected once. More than 7% of the sample lies in the top ten. Sequencing was carried out using PBMCs or T cells enriched from blood (not recorded which). The receptors come from a man younger than 45 in a cohort exposed to, infected with or recovered from COVID-19 (not recorded which).

The chain employs TRBV28 and TRBJ2-7; perhaps TRBD2 as D (5 bases). The CDR3 length is 14 residues. Per the germline V gene, CDR1 is MDHEN and CDR2 is SYDVKM. V was clipped by 1 base and J by 3 bases, with 10 bases between them. CDR3 bases: TGTGCCAGCAGTTTATTAGAGGGTGGCTACGAGCAGTACTTC. Amino acids: CASSLLEGGYEQYF.

V is TRBV7-9 and J is TRBJ1-4; D not resolved. Trimming removed 3 bases at V and 7 bases at J, with 6 bases between. Looked up from germline, CDR1 is SEHNR and CDR2 is FQNEAQ (reference sequence). The CDR3 loop spans 12 amino acids. The CDR3 here is CASSLGGEKLFF. As DNA, the CDR3 is TGTGCCAGCAGCTTGGGAGGTGAAAAACTGTTTTTT.

This clone showed up just a few times. The rearrangement links TRBV9 to TRBJ1-2, with 9 bases matching TRBD1. J lost 2 bases, V lost 0 bases, and 5 bases had no gene match. This CDR3 spans 16 amino acids. The V gene's germline CDR1 is SGDLS and CDR2 YYNGEE. As DNA, the CDR3 is TGTGCCAGCAGCGTAGGGAACAGGGGGCCCAACTATGGCTACACCTTC. Amino acid sequence: CASSVGNRGPNYGYTF.

This clone showed up just a few times. Written as DNA, the CDR3 is TGTGCCAGCAGCTTTATGGGGGGCACCGGGGAGCTGTTTTTT. Residues: CASSFMGGTGELFF. The chain is built from TRBV5-4 and TRBJ2-2, with TRBD2 as a possible D gene (6 bases). CDR3 length: 14 amino acids. Germline lookup yields CDR1 SGHNT and CDR2 YYREEE (reference sequence). Deletions cut 2 bases from V and 4 bases from J, with 9 bases between.

The rearrangement uses TRBV27 and TRBJ2-7, with 8 bases that match TRBD2. V lost 1 base and J lost 2; bases outside the gene matches: 4. CDR3 length: 15 residues. Germline-derived CDR1 and CDR2 are MNHEY and SMNVEV (reference sequence). CDR3 loop: CASSLFVAGTYEQYF. The CDR3 DNA is TGTGCCAGCAGTTTATTTGTAGCGGGGACCTACGAGCAGTACTTC.

This clone was counted a single time. The chain has TRBV28 and TRBJ2-3; possible D gene TRBD1, 6 bases. The CDR3 consists of 17 residues. The V end was cut by 8 bases, the J end by 2 bases, with 23 bases between. CDR1 is MDHEN and CDR2 is SYDVKM in the germline V gene. CDR3 DNA: TGTGCCAGCCGCCCCCCCGTACAGGGACCGATCACAGATACGCAGTATTTT. Protein: CASRPPVQGPITDTQYF.

This chain joins TRBV7-3 and TRBJ2-1, with D possibly TRBD2 on 7 matching bases. The germline V gene encodes CDR1 SGHTA and CDR2 FQGTGA. The CDR3 contains 13 residues. Trimming took 4 bases from V and 9 from J, leaving 13 bases between them. CDR3 sequence: CASSSAGGPEQFF. CDR3 coding DNA: TGTGCCAGCAGCTCGGCCGGGGGGCCTGAGCAGTTCTTC.

This clone was recorded once. This chain uses TRBV5-1 with TRBJ2-7, with 10 bases that match TRBD2. This CDR3 contains 15 residues. V lost 4 bases to trimming and J lost 5 bases; unmatched junction nucleotides: 9. Per germline, CDR1 SGHRS and CDR2 YFSETQ. CDR3 in DNA: TGCGCCAGCAGCCGGACTAGCGGAGGGGGAAACGAGCAGTACTTC. It is translated as CASSRTSGGGNEQYF.

The V call is TRBV5-5, the J call TRBJ2-7, with D perhaps TRBD1 (6 bases). The CDR3 is 14 residues long. V lost 4 bases and J 2 bases, leaving 13 bases between the germline ends. Germline V gene lookup returns CDR1 SGHKS and CDR2 YYEKEE (reference sequence). The CDR3 DNA reads TGTGCCAGCAGCCCCCTTGGGGGCCCCTACGAGCAGTACTTC. Protein product: CASSPLGGPYEQYF.

The V gene is TRBV2, the J gene TRBJ2-5, with D maybe TRBD1 (5 bases). This CDR3 has 14 residues. CDR1 is SNHLY, CDR2 FYNNEI, per germline. V was pared by 2 bases and J by 1 base, with 8 bases between. CDR3 sequence reads: CASSEQGPQETQYF. The CDR3, as DNA: TGTGCCAGCAGTGAACAGGGTCCCCAAGAGACCCAGTACTTC.

The chain couples TRBV28 to TRBJ2-1; 7 bases match TRBD2. V gave up 1 base and J gave up 7 bases; unmatched junction bases: 7. CDR3 length equals 15 residues. Germline V gene lookup returns CDR1 MDHEN and CDR2 SYDVKM. The CDR3 loop is CASSLLGEGGNEQFF. The CDR3 region has the DNA TGTGCCAGCAGTTTATTGGGGGAGGGCGGGAATGAGCAGTTCTTC.

This clone has a single count. The identical CDR3 is also encoded by other nucleotide sequences in the sample. This sequence joins TRBV6-5 and TRBJ1-5, with TRBD1 identical over 8 bases. J was trimmed by 5 bases and V by 5 bases; bases with no gene match: 5. There are 14 residues in the CDR3. CDR1 and CDR2 from the germline V gene are MNHEY and SVGAGI. CDR3 in DNA: TGTGCCAGCAGTAGCGACAGGGGCGATCAGCCCCAGCATTTT. This sequence encodes CASSSDRGDQPQHF.

The chain combines TRBV7-9 with TRBJ2-1; 7 bases align to TRBD1. After removal of 1 base from V and 1 base from J, the junction contained 7 bases not matched to a gene. This CDR3 comprises 17 residues. Looked up from germline, CDR1 is SEHNR and CDR2 is FQNEAQ (reference sequence). This chain's CDR3 is CASSLVPGQSSYNEQFF. CDR3 DNA sequence: TGTGCCAGCAGCTTAGTACCGGGACAGTCTTCCTACAATGAGCAGTTCTTC.

The chain joins TRBV14 to TRBJ2-7; the D is unclear. The V gene lost 4 bases and the J gene lost 0 bases, with 10 bases spanning the gap. The CDR3 sequence is 14 residues long. The V gene's germline CDR1 is SGHDN and CDR2 FVKESK. The CDR3 loop reads CASSLRLSSYEQYF. The CDR3 nucleotides are TGTGCCAGCAGCCTGCGGTTGTCCTCCTACGAGCAGTACTTC.

The rearrangement uses TRBV5-6 and TRBJ2-1; 13 nucleotides agree with TRBD2. CDR1 SGHDT and CDR2 YYEEEE come from the germline V gene. V lost 4 bases to trimming and J lost 12 bases; unmatched junction nucleotides: 13. This CDR3 region has 16 residues. In DNA, the CDR3 is TGTGCCAGCAGCCGACGGGGACTAGCGGGATTGTACGGGCAGTTCTTC. Protein product: CASSRRGLAGLYGQFF.

The chain has TRBV28 and TRBJ2-7, with 14 bases that match TRBD2. V was clipped by 5 bases and J by 5 bases; unmatched bases: 14. Germline V gene lookup returns CDR1 MDHEN and CDR2 SYDVKM. There are 18 residues in the CDR3. CDR3 protein: CASSPPGLAGVVRDEQYF. CDR3 nucleotides: TGTGCCAGCAGTCCTCCGGGACTAGCGGGAGTTGTAAGGGACGAGCAGTACTTC.